The clone carrying this T cell receptor beta chain was observed many times. Its antigen is not identified. The CDR3 totals 13 residues. V lost 3 bases and J lost 9, with 12 bases in between. Germline CDR1 is MNHNS and CDR2 is SASEGT. The use of genomic DNA as template underpinned the TCR beta VDJ and CDR3 profiling. TCRdb passed the reads through MiXCR, listing each CDR3 protein once. Of some 190,000 distinct CDR3 sequences listed, around 45% are singletons. This sample is part of a study of CD8+CD57+ T cells in acquired aplastic anemia. For the study at large: Sorted CD4+ and CD8+ cells yielded 3.2 ug of DNA on average. General study results and limits: Between patients and controls, roughly 29 CD8+ CDR3 sequences were found in common.

Sample: sorted CD4+, CD8+, or CD8+CD57+ T cells (not recorded which) from PBMCs. The sequence was obtained from a human donor in good health. This chain links TRBV6-1 with TRBJ2-1; either TRBD1 or TRBD2 may fit D (5 bases each). The CDR3 loop reads CASSEGRTCEQFF. CDR3 coding DNA: TGTGCCAGCAGTGAGGGGCGGACTTGTGAGCAGTTCTTC.